Listed below are T cell receptor beta chains from one sample, sequenced in a study of T-cell reconstitution after alpha-beta-depleted transplantation in children. TCRdb re-called the PCR reads through MiXCR, storing one row per CDR3 protein. The sample gives around 380,000 distinct CDR3 sequences, approximately 10% of which show up once; nearly 5.5% is in the top ten. Sample: PBMCs from the stem cell graft donor, taken from the stem cell graft. These receptors came from a human donor who donated a stem cell graft to a child with acute myeloid leukemia. Each CDR3 is given with its conserved first and last residue. The D gene is left open where the match is weak. The size of a clone is reported for some rows only, either as once, few or many, or as a class for expanded clones.

D gene	CDR3 length	V gene	clone size	J gene	CDR3 protein	CDR3 DNA
TRBD2	18	TRBV20-1	-	TRBJ2-3	CSAAQLAGGAGWTDTQYF	TGCAGTGCTGCACAACTAGCGGGGGGGGCGGGGTGGACAGATACGCAGTATTTT
-	15	TRBV7-6	-	TRBJ2-5	CASSSHTGYQETQYF	TGTGCCAGCAGCTCACATACAGGGTACCAAGAGACCCAGTACTTC
-	12	TRBV20-1	many	TRBJ1-1	CSGARGNTEAFF	TGCAGCGGAGCGAGGGGGAACACTGAAGCTTTCTTT
-	15	TRBV6-5	-	TRBJ1-2	CASSYNSGLSYGYTF	TGTGCCAGCAGTTACAATTCTGGACTCTCCTATGGCTACACCTTC
-	13	TRBV29-1	few	TRBJ1-1	CSVTGFMNTEAFF	TGCAGCGTGACAGGTTTTATGAACACTGAAGCTTTCTTT
-	15	TRBV6-5	-	TRBJ2-5	CASSYLRGLEETQYF	TGTGCCAGCAGTTATCTTCGGGGCCTGGAAGAGACCCAGTACTTC
TRBD1	16	TRBV12-3/TRBV12-4	-	TRBJ2-1	CASTPGDRGDYNEQFF	TGTGCCAGCACCCCGGGGGACAGGGGCGATTACAATGAGCAGTTCTTC
-	17	TRBV6-2/TRBV6-3	few	TRBJ2-7	CASSYFPFGAENYEQYF	TGTGCCAGCAGTTACTTCCCCTTTGGAGCGGAGAACTACGAGCAGTACTTC
-	14	TRBV21-1	-	TRBJ1-3	CASSKDSSGNTIYF	TGTGCCAGCAGCAAAGACAGCTCTGGAAACACCATATATTTT
-	15	TRBV12-3/TRBV12-4	many	TRBJ2-1	CASSLQGGTYNEQFF	TGTGCCAGCAGTTTACAAGGGGGGACCTACAATGAGCAGTTCTTC
-	17	TRBV12-3/TRBV12-4	-	TRBJ1-6	CASSARGIQGANSPLHF	TGTGCCAGCAGTGCCCGAGGGATTCAGGGAGCCAATTCACCCCTCCACTTT
-	13	TRBV20-1	few	TRBJ2-7	CSAGGPGTYEQYF	TGCAGTGCTGGTGGGCCTGGAACCTACGAGCAGTACTTC
-	16	TRBV20-1	few	TRBJ2-7	CSAPSFTDGSRYEQYF	TGCAGTGCCCCCTCCTTTACTGACGGGAGTCGGTACGAGCAGTACTTC
-	14	TRBV12-3/TRBV12-4	few	TRBJ2-2	CASKKAGNTGELFF	TGTGCCAGCAAAAAGGCGGGGAACACCGGGGAGCTGTTTTTT
-	13	TRBV20-1	-	TRBJ2-5	CSARPGAQETQYF	TGCAGTGCTAGACCTGGGGCACAAGAGACCCAGTACTTC
TRBD2	15	TRBV5-4	-	TRBJ2-7	CASSAGTSGPYEQYF	TGTGCCAGCAGCGCCGGGACTAGCGGCCCCTACGAGCAGTACTTC
-	16	TRBV11-1	-	TRBJ2-2	CASSLWEPLGAGELFF	TGTGCCAGCAGCCTCTGGGAACCCCTGGGGGCCGGGGAGCTGTTTTTT
-	12	TRBV12-3/TRBV12-4	-	TRBJ2-7	CASSLGPGEQYF	TGTGCCAGCAGTTTAGGTCCTGGCGAGCAGTACTTC
-	13	TRBV9	-	TRBJ2-1	CASSPGSGNEQFF	TGTGCCAGCAGCCCAGGGTCAGGTAATGAGCAGTTCTTC
TRBD2	16	TRBV7-2	few	TRBJ2-5	CASSSYSKTSDETQYF	TGTGCCAGCAGCTCCTACTCGAAGACTAGCGACGAGACCCAGTACTTC
-	18	TRBV19	few	TRBJ2-5	CASSPRTGGVKGGETQYF	TGTGCCAGTAGTCCTCGGACAGGAGGGGTGAAAGGGGGCGAGACCCAGTACTTC
-	15	TRBV11-2	-	TRBJ2-1	CASSFVQSSYNEQFF	TGTGCCAGCAGCTTTGTCCAAAGCTCCTACAATGAGCAGTTCTTC
-	13	TRBV20-1	-	TRBJ1-5	CSASQGVNQPQHF	TGCAGTGCTAGTCAGGGAGTCAATCAGCCCCAGCATTTT
-	15	TRBV7-3	-	TRBJ1-3	CASSFSSTAPDTIYF	TGTGCCAGCAGCTTCAGTTCCACCGCCCCGGACACCATATATTTT
-	14	TRBV6-2/TRBV6-3	-	TRBJ1-2	CASSYMEALYGYTF	TGTGCCAGCAGTTACATGGAGGCCCTCTATGGCTACACCTTC
TRBD2	14	TRBV7-2	many	TRBJ2-1	CASSSTTSGGEQFF	TGTGCCAGCAGCTCTACTACTAGCGGGGGTGAGCAGTTCTTC
-	14	TRBV11-1	-	TRBJ1-2	CASSLMRGDYGYTF	TGTGCCAGCAGCTTAATGAGGGGAGACTATGGCTACACCTTC
-	14	TRBV27	few	TRBJ1-2	CASSFLQSNYGYTF	TGTGCCAGCAGTTTTCTCCAGTCAAACTATGGCTACACCTTC
TRBD1	13	TRBV6-6	few	TRBJ1-4	CASRTGGSEKLFF	TGTGCCAGCAGGACAGGGGGAAGCGAAAAACTGTTTTTT
TRBD1	14	TRBV2	-	TRBJ2-7	CASSDGTGDYEQYF	TGTGCCAGCAGTGATGGGACAGGGGACTACGAGCAGTACTTC
TRBD2	22	TRBV29-1	few	TRBJ2-1	CSVDLRGSTSGRARFSYNEQFF	TGCAGCGTTGATTTACGGGGGTCGACTAGCGGGAGGGCCAGGTTCTCCTACAATGAGCAGTTCTTC
TRBD2	17	TRBV20-1	few	TRBJ2-3	CSARDNQREYGTDTQYF	TGCAGTGCTAGAGATAATCAGCGGGAGTATGGCACAGATACGCAGTATTTT
-	13	TRBV7-2	-	TRBJ2-5	CASSLDPPETQYF	TGTGCCAGCAGCTTAGACCCCCCAGAGACCCAGTACTTC
-	15	TRBV4-3	-	TRBJ2-3	CASSPSVSGADTQYF	TGCGCCAGCAGCCCCTCGGTGTCCGGGGCAGATACGCAGTATTTT
-	14	TRBV7-2	-	TRBJ1-1	CASSLADRGREAFF	TGTGCCAGCAGCTTAGCGGATAGAGGCCGTGAAGCTTTCTTT
TRBD2	18	TRBV6-4	-	TRBJ2-3	CASSDTLASGSNPDTQYF	TGTGCCAGCAGTGACACCTTGGCGAGCGGGAGTAACCCAGATACGCAGTATTTT
-	17	TRBV20-1	-	TRBJ1-4	CSARGSGLDGTNEKLFF	TGCAGTGCTAGAGGGTCCGGCCTGGATGGAACTAATGAAAAACTGTTTTTT
-	11	TRBV29-1	few	TRBJ2-7	CSAVTAYEQYF	TGCAGCGCTGTGACAGCCTACGAGCAGTACTTC
-	14	TRBV6-1	many	TRBJ1-1	CASSAIAGPTEAFF	TGTGCCAGCAGCGCCATCGCGGGGCCCACTGAAGCTTTCTTT
-	17	TRBV3-1	-	TRBJ2-7	CASSQDFGGRKAYEQYF	TGTGCCAGCAGCCAGGACTTCGGAGGGAGGAAAGCCTACGAGCAGTACTTC
-	13	TRBV14	few	TRBJ1-4	CASMRSGGEKLFF	TGTGCCAGCATGAGGAGTGGAGGTGAAAAACTGTTTTTT
-	16	TRBV4-1	few	TRBJ2-3	CASGGPGSGSTDTQYF	TGCGCCAGCGGTGGGCCGGGGAGCGGAAGCACAGATACGCAGTATTTT
-	12	TRBV20-1	-	TRBJ1-1	CSARGPSTEAFF	TGCAGTGCTAGAGGACCTAGCACTGAAGCTTTCTTT
TRBD1	17	TRBV11-2	few	TRBJ2-1	CASSLETGGRSYNEQFF	TGTGCCAGCAGCTTAGAAACAGGGGGGAGGTCCTACAATGAGCAGTTCTTC
TRBD1	15	TRBV20-1	-	TRBJ2-5	CSAYRQGTGQETQYF	TGCAGTGCGTATAGACAGGGAACCGGGCAAGAGACCCAGTACTTC
TRBD1	14	TRBV7-9	few	TRBJ2-2	CVAQGTANTGELFF	TGTGTTGCTCAGGGGACAGCGAACACCGGGGAGCTGTTTTTT
TRBD1	14	TRBV5-1	few	TRBJ1-1	CASSPSYRGTEAFF	TGCGCCAGCAGCCCATCCTACAGGGGCACTGAAGCTTTCTTT
-	16	TRBV12-3/TRBV12-4	few	TRBJ2-7	CASSPRGGGLGYEQYF	TGTGCCAGCAGTCCCCGCGGGGGCGGATTGGGCTACGAGCAGTACTTC
-	12	TRBV20-1	few	TRBJ1-5	CSFSRSNQPQHF	TGCAGCTTTAGTAGGAGCAATCAGCCCCAGCATTTT
-	14	TRBV5-1	-	TRBJ2-1	CASSYQGVRNEQFF	TGCGCCAGCAGCTACCAGGGAGTGCGCAATGAGCAGTTCTTC
-	15	TRBV12-3/TRBV12-4	-	TRBJ1-1	CASSLGPQAGTEAFF	TGTGCCAGCAGTTTAGGTCCCCAAGCGGGCACTGAAGCTTTCTTT
TRBD2	17	TRBV11-2	many	TRBJ2-5	CASSLESLAGGQETQYF	TGTGCCAGCAGCTTAGAGTCGCTAGCGGGAGGACAAGAGACCCAGTACTTC
-	17	TRBV11-2	-	TRBJ2-1	CASRQPSGLSSYTEQFF	TGTGCCAGCAGACAACCCTCGGGGTTGAGCTCCTACACTGAGCAGTTCTTC